This TCR beta chain is drawn from a study of Graves' ophthalmopathy and Graves' hyperthyroidism. Whole-study findings and limits: In blood, most expanded thyroid clonotypes above 0.001 frequency were also detected.

As the template, RNA transcripts were used to amplify TCR beta CDR3 regions. First-round RT-PCR relied on HTBI primers, and a second-round multiplex PCR came next. TCRdb analysed the multiplex PCR reads with MiXCR anew, one entry per CDR3 protein. The sample yields more than 1,000,000 distinct CDR3 sequences, about 35% seen once. People with hyperthyroidism were aged 18 to 65 and newly diagnosed, under 2 months' duration. Other autoimmune disease, uncontrolled infection, pregnancy and lactation led to exclusion. Many counts were recorded for this clonotype. Its antigen is unknown. This CDR3 has 13 amino acids. The V end lost 7 bases, the J end lost 1 base, and 10 bases lay between the germline ends. Germline V gene data show CDR1 as LNHDA and CDR2 as SQIVND (reference sequence).

V is TRBV19 and J is TRBJ1-1, with D unclear. This TCR derives from an adult man with Graves' hyperthyroidism. The source material was peripheral blood or thyroid tissue (not recorded which). The CDR3 DNA reads as TGTGCCAGTAAATCGCACAGGAACACTGAAGCTTTCTTT. It specifies CASKSHRNTEAFF.